This T cell receptor beta chain emerged from a study of blood T cell repertoires in COVID-19 (dated by TCRdb to 2020 to 2021). In the study overall: Collaborator samples came from the United States, Italy and Spain and covered acute and convalescent phases of COVID-19. The material from the prospective study consisted of cDNA or gDNA derived from T cells, B-cell-depleted T cells, or PBMCs. Subjects who had been exposed to COVID-19, were actively infected with it, or had recovered from it provided the deeply sampled blood TCRbeta repertoires that made up the dataset. The repertoires were made available in a free public database intended to serve as a resource for research on the immune response to SARS-CoV-2. The samples were drawn from two sources: the first 160 participants of the ongoing ImmuneRACE study, and fewer than 1,500 subjects contributed by 6 global collaborators. Sample metadata almost always included a de-identified subject ID, COVID-19 status, age in years and sex. Where available, HLA class I and class II types were taken from metadata supplied by the sample provider and were not determined by assay-based typing.

One collaborating source in Seattle enrolled patients during active infection and followed them longitudinally through the course of disease. Each collaborating institution followed its own protocols to collect whole blood in K2EDTA tubes. For TCRbeta analysis, collaborators shipped samples as frozen whole blood, isolated PBMCs, or DNA extracted from either of those sample types. Remarks on this clone: No antigen is known for it. No much larger clone exists at a distance of one base, and base qualities are not known.

CDR1 and CDR2 (GTSNPN, SVGIG) derive from the germline V gene (reference sequence). Trimming takes 3 bases from V and 5 bases from J, and the germline ends sit 20 bases apart. The CDR3 numbers 15 residues from cysteine through phenylalanine. Only CDR3 DNA remains: 45 bases, in frame from the first base. Overall results and qualifications from the work: The amount of clinical and demographic metadata varied by source and participant and was provided uncurated.

TCRbeta CDR3 regions were amplified from genomic DNA using the immunoSEQ Assay, a bias-controlled multiplex PCR. The authors processed their data as follows. Within the assay, amplification of reference gene primers was used to estimate how many nucleated cells each sample contained. To quantify the absolute abundance of each unique TCRbeta CDR3 rearrangement, sequence reads were collapsed and filtered. For each sample, productive Simpson clonality was calculated as the square root of Simpson's diversity index across productive rearrangements. TCRdb provides this immuneACCESS table in a form limited to in-frame rearrangements. Some clones are lacking; in checked studies, under half of them reflect an unresolved V gene, and why the rest are absent is not known. V and J calls and clone size come straight from that table; D and trimming were deduced from the DNA. For this sample there are fewer than 300,000 clones; about nine tenths appear just once. About 2.2% of the sample belongs to the ten largest clones.

This receptor chain uses TRBV30 and TRBJ2-7, with TRBD2 as a weak D call on 5 bases. Sequenced input: peripheral blood. This TCR derives from a woman under 40 with COVID-19, enrolled during active disease. The sequenced DNA is TGTGCCTGGAGCCCCGGCGGATCTAGCTCTCACGAGCAGTACTTC. It codes for CAWSPGGSSSHEQYF.